This T cell receptor (beta chain) was recovered during a study of cytomegalovirus exposure and HLA in healthy donors (dated by TCRdb to about 2017). For the wider study: According to an earlier analysis of 587 of the donors, about 180 million T cells yielded 117 million unique TCR beta sequences and roughly 280 Gb of sequence data. The later analysis used no new phenotypic data to find candidate immune exposures, relying instead on TCR beta sequences and their occurrence across donors. The study was designed to test whether signatures of past pathogen exposure could be identified by cataloging public T cell receptors. Among 398 genotyped donors of the cohort, an average of roughly 240,000 unique TCR beta nucleotide sequences were sequenced per donor, roughly 20% of them non-productive. Donor age, sex, ethnicity and CMV serostatus were compiled alongside the repertoire data. To decide whether each TCR beta V gene segment behaved as functional or pseudogenic, an earlier analysis of some 600 of the donors relied on high-throughput TCR beta sequencing. The study used immunosequencing to profile the T cell repertoires of approximately 650 subjects and linked those repertoires to cytomegalovirus serostatus. Around 320 gigabases of sequencing data and approximately 85 million unique TCR sequences were included in an early release covering about 600 HLA-typed donors. The number of typed donors differed by locus: about 629-640 for A, B, C, DRB1 and DQB1; approximately 520 for DQA1; approximately 600 for DPA1; and about 450 for DPB1. A later genetic analysis used genome-wide SNP genotypes for about 65% of the 666 donors, treating that subset as a discovery cohort. Class I and class II HLA loci were covered by the typing at four-digit resolution. All discovery cohort repertoires had been generated using a single sequencing platform. Four to six DR-DQ haplotypes were handled as single units for association and clustering, since linkage in the cohort was strong. Of the approximately 400 genotyped donors, about 80% fell in the genetic ancestry cluster associated with self-reported Caucasian donors. Besides the first cohort of roughly 700 subjects, a separate validation cohort made up of 120 different subjects was used. To predict cytomegalovirus infection status, the study combined high-throughput TCR immunosequencing, statistical association of individual TCRs with disease status, and machine learning. In a later analysis, previously published TCR beta repertoires from 550 to 700 donors were re-analyzed and high-resolution HLA genotyping was added so that TCR occurrence patterns could be studied.

Based on the germline V gene, the CDR1 and CDR2 sequences are MNHEY and SVGAGI. The CDR3 spans 14 residues, from the cysteine through the phenylalanine. Just CDR3 DNA is preserved here, 42 bases in frame from base 1. The junction shows trimming of 2 bases on V and 5 bases on J, plus 10 bases between the germline ends. The cohort comprised around 690 healthy bone marrow donors. All cohort members were sampled while nominally healthy, although unrecorded immune exposures were likely present. The donor was CMV seronegative and belonged to the group of under 400 seronegative cohort members. Each donor provided a peripheral blood sample, and peripheral blood mononuclear cells were used for TCR beta sequencing. The Qiagen DNeasy Blood Extraction Kit was used to extract genomic DNA from the blood cell samples. The study at large found these results: Over 15 rarely observed V segments, including chromosome 9 orphons, were excluded from the earlier analysis of about 600 of the donors because counts were too low. The study gave a list of more than 150 TCR beta chains associated with cytomegalovirus. Cytomegalovirus status was reported to be diagnosed by the classifier with high specificity and sensitivity in both the original and validation cohorts. Three of the identified cytomegalovirus-associated TCR beta chains were confirmed in vitro to be specific for cytomegalovirus antigens. Several of the top co-occurrence clusters appeared to be linked to parvovirus B19, influenza, CMV and Epstein-Barr virus, according to a later analysis. The sequencing pipeline was judged likely to have produced a cluster of highly shared sequence variants as a technical artifact. An association between a missense DCLRE1C variant and V-gene and J-gene trimming of TCR beta chains was found in a later genetic analysis and replicated in an independent cohort. Some IMGT-functional V segments, including TRBV6-2 and TRBV6-3, could not be distinguished by the 87-base-pair reads and were therefore excluded. For the cohort, immune exposure information was limited to CMV serostatus. Strong co-occurrence of HLA alleles, especially DR and DQ, made assigning TCR associations to individual alleles difficult. A later analysis found that most CMV-associated TCR beta chains appeared HLA-restricted, with HLA associations seemingly driven largely by CMV exposure. According to the authors, the approach could potentially be generalized to other disease states and immunological phenotypes. In a later analysis, the rate of TCR association differed among HLA loci, with DRB1 alleles having the most associated TCRs and HLA-C alleles having the fewest. A later analysis found that HLA-associated TCR beta chains were more clonally expanded and had lower generation probabilities than equally common non-associated chains. Broadly in line with IMGT annotations, most TCR beta V segments showed up in productive rearrangements about 90% or about 30% of the time in an earlier analysis of several hundred of the donors. Across donors, most TCR sequences were observed very rarely, whereas some public TCRs were present in many individuals. Presence/absence analyses assumed roughly uniform sequencing depth across donors, an assumption that may not hold. Because HLA typing was unavailable for some donors at each locus, only the typed subset was used in association tests. Linkage disequilibrium might explain the correlated functional status among segregating V segments, but an unknown experimental factor could not be excluded. Specific HLA alleles were associated with roughly 16,000 TCR beta sequences at a false discovery rate of 0.05 in a later analysis. A further reported finding was that TCR beta sequences accurately predicted the HLA-A and HLA-B alleles for most subjects in the first cohort. A later genetic analysis reported fewer N-insertions in productive TCRs among donors in an Asian-associated ancestry cluster than the approximately 670-donor mean. In this cohort, only TCR beta chains were sequenced, and detectable features were limited by the absence of alpha or paired-chain data.

Libraries were constructed by the immunoSEQ multiplex PCR assay. A mixture of 60 forward primers for TCR Vbeta segments and 13 reverse primers for TCR Jbeta segments was used in the multiplex PCR. Amplification of the CDR3 region of rearranged TCR beta genes was performed with a multiplex PCR assay on genomic DNA. The amplified TCR beta libraries were sequenced on the Illumina HiSeq System as 87-base-pair reads. For the original study's pipeline: A later analysis tallied about 77 million unique TCR beta chains across the roughly 610 repertoires, and some 10 million of those chains were shared by two or more donors. Raw reads were error-corrected and collapsed into unique sequences with a nearest-neighbor algorithm that merged closely related sequences to remove PCR and sequencing errors. To assign V, D and J gene segments, CDR3 sequences were aligned to IMGT reference sequences. Each retained sequence needed at least a six-nucleotide match to both a V gene segment and a J gene segment. Rearrangements were classified as productive when the CDR3 lacked stop codons and remained in frame with V and J, and all other rearrangements were classified as non-productive. CDR3 was defined according to IMGT convention as the region running from the second conserved V-encoded cysteine to the conserved J-encoded phenylalanine. The earlier analysis of 500 to 600 of the donors excluded sequences that lacked an unambiguous match to a single V gene segment. An earlier analysis of approximately 590 of the donors called V segments functional above 56.7% productive rearrangements and segregating when the between-donor standard deviation exceeded 5%. A statistical classification framework was built for diagnosing cytomegalovirus status from the catalog of TCR beta chain sequences. In a later analysis, TCR nucleotide sequences were compared against IMGT/GENE-DB human TR gene sequences so that V and J genes could be assigned. A later analysis assigned CDR3 sequences and most-parsimonious VDJ recombination scenarios with the TCRdist pipeline. In a later analysis, every TCR beta chain was defined by the combination of its CDR3 amino acid sequence and its V-gene family, and reads without a unique V-gene family were dropped. A later analysis removed roughly 590 highly shared, low-generation-probability nucleotide sequences to deal with suspected cross-contamination and a sequencing artifact. For each public chain, a later analysis derived a clonal expansion index from normalized ranks of inferred template counts within each repertoire. In a later analysis, generation probabilities were computed with a VDJ recombination model fitted to out-of-frame rearrangements, and the resulting probabilities were checked against IGoR. A later analysis scored TCR-TCR, TCR-HLA and TCR-CMV co-occurrence with hypergeometric tests, applying a repertoire-size bias correction to TCR pairs. A later analysis estimated false discovery rates by permuting HLA or CMV assignments 20 times. In a later analysis, co-occurring TCRs were grouped with DBSCAN, and TCRdist sequence similarity was added when clustering was performed within HLA-allele-positive subsets. For co-occurrence clustering, repertoires with fewer than 30,000 or more than 120,000 public chains were excluded, along with 5 or 6 repertoires with anomalous nucleotide sharing. What TCRdb holds here is the immuneACCESS table cut down to in-frame rearrangements. Part of the clones is not present; checked against another copy, under half of the missing clones reflect an unresolved V gene, and the others are unexplained. V and J calls and clone size are as listed in that table; D and trimming were resolved from the DNA. The sample table records about 140,000 clones. Together, the top ten hold approximately 2% of the sample.

Note on this clone: Its cognate antigen has yet to be identified.

The sample taken for sequencing was PBMCs. The receptor comes from a woman under 30 in good health and CMV-seronegative. The rearranged chain carries TRBV6-5 and TRBJ1-5; the D gene cannot be resolved reliably. The DNA is as follows: TGTGCCAGCAGTTACAGCAGGTTGGATCAGCCCCAGCATTTT. It translates to CASSYSRLDQPQHF.